The 12 T cell receptor beta chains below come from one sample, sequenced in a study of blood T cells in healthy people across ages. Then a second PCR, running about 6 to 12 cycles, was carried out with a sample-barcoded 5' primer and a J-beta primer mix. TCRdb independently ran MiXCR on the 5' RACE reads; one entry per CDR3 protein. The data show approximately 780,000 distinct CDR3 sequences, 20% to 30% seen once. This same sample was also taken into another study, of T cells of mothers and their children.

Sequencing input: blood. The receptors shown here come from a boy younger than 18 in good health.

The table lists this clonotype with a few counts. V and J are TRBV6-6 and TRBJ2-2; a possible D gene is TRBD1 (6 bases). The V and J ends lost 4 bases and 5 bases respectively, with 11 bases between them. The CDR3 is 14 amino acids. Germline loops: CDR1 MNHNY, CDR2 SVGAGI (reference sequence). CDR3 region: CASSFITGTGELFF. The CDR3, as DNA: TGTGCCAGCAGTTTTATAACAGGGACCGGGGAGCTGTTTTTT.

This clonotype was counted only a few times. The chain couples TRBV6-1 to TRBJ1-2, with a weak D call TRBD1 (5 bases). The germline V gene has CDR1 MNHNS and CDR2 SASEGT. The CDR3 totals 15 residues. With 0 bases removed from V and 7 bases from J, the gap between germline ends came to 15 bases. The DNA for the CDR3 is TGTGCCAGCAGTGAAGCGCCATACAGGAGCACTGGCTACACCTTC. Protein product: CASSEAPYRSTGYTF.

The V and J genes are TRBV28 and TRBJ2-3; D remains ambiguous. V shed 1 base and J shed 6 bases, with 5 bases lying between them. CDR1 and CDR2 from the germline V gene are MDHEN and SYDVKM. The CDR3 contains 12 residues. The CDR3 reads CASSLFVDTQYF. The DNA for the CDR3 is TGTGCCAGCAGTTTATTTGTGGATACGCAGTATTTT. The whole variable domain, remainder taken from reference TRBV28 and TRBJ2-3, is DVKVTQSSRYLVKRTGEKVFLECVQDMDHENMFWYRQDPGLGLRLIYFSYDVKMKEKGDIPEGYSVSREKKERFSLILESASTNQTSMYLCASSLFVDTQYFGPGTRLTVL.

The chain links TRBV3-1 to TRBJ2-5, with unresolved D. TRBJ2-7 explains the end of the DNA better; the J call may be wrong. This CDR3 spans 15 amino acids. Germline V gives CDR1 LGHDT, CDR2 YNNKEL (reference sequence). The CDR3 coding sequence is TGTGCCAGCAGCCTTTTGGGCAGCGCAACCTACGAGCAGTACTTC. Translation: CASSLLGSATYEQYF.

The J gene is TRBJ1-1, the V gene TRBV7-9; D gene uncertain. This CDR3 region has 11 residues. V gave up 4 bases and J gave up 9 bases, with 9 bases separating them. Germline assignment: CDR1 SEHNR and CDR2 FQNEAQ (reference sequence). CDR3 protein: CASSSSLKAFF. For the CDR3, the DNA is TGTGCCAGCAGCTCCAGCCTCAAAGCTTTCTTT.

The J gene is TRBJ2-6, the V gene TRBV5-1; no firm D call. Trimming removed 0 bases from V and 0 bases from J, with 7 bases in between. There are 16 residues in the CDR3. Germline V CDR1 and CDR2: SGHRS, YFSETQ. The CDR3 reads CASSLAPISGANVLTF. The DNA of the CDR3 is TGCGCCAGCAGCTTGGCACCCATCTCTGGGGCCAACGTCCTGACTTTC.

CDR3 DNA: TGTGCCAGCTCACCACCAGAGGGGAGGAGAGAAAAACTGTTTTTT. Translation gives CASSPPEGRREKLFF. The chain joins TRBV18 to TRBJ1-4, with a tentative D call TRBD1 (5 bases). This CDR3 has 15 amino acids. V lost 0 bases and J 8 bases, leaving 13 bases between the germline ends. Germline V CDR1 and CDR2: KGHSH, LQKENI. Together with reference TRBV18 and TRBJ1-4, the CDR3 gives the full variable domain: NAGVMQNPRHLVRRRGQEARLRCSPMKGHSHVYWYRQLPEEGLKFMVYLQKENIIDESGMPKERFSAEFPKEGPSILRIQQVVRGDSAAYFCASSPPEGRREKLFFGSGTQLSVL.

The table lists this clonotype with many counts. CDR3 sequence reads: CASRGNSGNTIYF. The CDR3 nucleotides are TGTGCCAGCAGAGGTAACTCTGGAAACACCATATATTTT. V is TRBV6-6 and J is TRBJ1-3; D unresolved. Germline CDR1 and CDR2: MNHNY and SVGAGI (reference sequence). Trimming removed 6 bases at V and 0 bases at J, with 6 bases between. The CDR3 length is 13 residues.

The chain couples TRBV6-1 to TRBJ2-3, with TRBD2 identical over 8 bases. V dropped 4 bases and J dropped 2; count of bases not matched to a gene: 5. The CDR3 consists of 15 residues. Germline V gene data show CDR1 as MNHNS and CDR2 as SASEGT. The CDR3 here is CASSGTGGFTDTQYF. Written as DNA, the CDR3 is TGTGCCAGCAGTGGTACGGGGGGGTTCACAGATACGCAGTATTTT.

This clonotype was found a few times. The chain joins TRBV14 to TRBJ2-5; TRBD1 aligns across 7 bases. The CDR3 length is 15 residues. The germline gives CDR1 SGHDN, CDR2 FVKESK. The V and J ends lost 3 bases and 1 base, in that order; junction bases with no gene match: 5. The CDR3 region is CASSHRDRIQETQYF. In nucleotides, the CDR3 is TGTGCCAGCAGCCACCGGGACAGAATCCAAGAGACCCAGTACTTC.

The table lists this clonotype with a few counts. The CDR3 loop is CATSRGGETQYF. Written as DNA, the CDR3 is TGTGCCACCAGCAGAGGCGGTGAGACCCAGTACTTC. The rearrangement joins TRBV15 to TRBJ2-5, with D unresolved. This CDR3 region has 12 residues. The germline V gene has CDR1 LNHNV and CDR2 YYDKDF (reference sequence). V was cut by 1 base and J by 5 bases, with 5 bases left in between.

This clonotype was counted only a few times. CDR3 in amino acids: CASSEYSESYGYTF. The CDR3 region has the DNA TGTGCCAGCAGTGAATACAGCGAGAGCTATGGCTACACCTTC. The chain couples TRBV2 to TRBJ1-2; D gene ambiguous. The ends were cut back, 2 bases at V and 4 bases at J, with 11 bases in the middle. Germline V gene lookup returns CDR1 SNHLY and CDR2 FYNNEI. The CDR3 totals 14 residues.